This entry features one T cell receptor beta chain sequence. The entry originates in a study of blood T cell repertoires in COVID-19. In the study overall: The analysed material was cDNA or gDNA that came from T cells, B-cell-depleted T cells, or PBMCs.

Source study methods: Estimation of nucleated cell counts was performed using reference gene primer amplification. The data were produced by immunoSEQ multiplex PCR, yet TCRdb's version contains in-frame clones alone and is incomplete. For V, J and clone size, that table is used; D and trimming come from the DNA. The repertoire holds around 37,000 clones, with over 80% as singletons. The clonotype comes from a man in his fifties with active COVID-19. The sample comprised peripheral blood.

CDR3 residues: CASSVDGQNYGYTF. The DNA of the CDR3 is TGTGCCAGCAGCGTAGACGGACAGAACTATGGCTACACCTTC. The V gene is TRBV9, the J gene TRBJ1-2; D possibly corresponds to TRBD1 (6 bases). The germline V and J ends were trimmed by 0 bases and 2 bases, with 8 bases remaining between them. Germline loops: CDR1 SGDLS, CDR2 YYNGEE. This CDR3 spans 14 amino acids.